The T cell receptor (beta chain) described here comes from a study of blood T cells in healthy people across ages. On this clonotype itself: Its specificity is not known.

Trimming cost V 3 bases and J 7 bases; bases outside gene matches: 10. This CDR3 is 16 amino acids long. Germline assignment: CDR1 SGHRS and CDR2 YFSETQ. Regarding the study as a whole: Among T cells, TCR beta diversity per million cells dropped roughly linearly as age rose.

A second PCR of 7 to 11 cycles used a sample-barcoded 5' primer and a J-beta primer mix. TCRdb ran MiXCR on the 5' RACE reads and lists one entry per CDR3 protein. The profile shows hundreds of thousands of distinct CDR3 sequences, around 31% of them singletons. The sequencing sample was made of blood. The chain uses TRBV5-1 and TRBJ2-1; 10 bases are a match to TRBD1. This clonotype originated in a woman older than 75 in good health. The CDR3 here is CASSYSGQGGRNEQFF. In nucleotides, the CDR3 is TGCGCCAGCAGCTATTCAGGACAGGGGGGTCGGAATGAGCAGTTCTTC.